This TCR beta chain was captured in a study of T-cell memory formation after mild COVID-19. Turning to the study itself: Largely donor-specific TCR clusters were found.

General study points: Chiefly within CM and EM were the contracting CD4+ clones; CD8+ ones were within EMRA. Day 15 to 85 contracting clones showed balanced CD4/CD8; later expanders leaned CD4+.

Concerning this clonotype itself: Its specificity is unknown.

5'RACE with constant-segment primers built TCRalpha and TCRbeta cDNA libraries with UMIs. One entry per CDR3 protein results from TCRdb running MiXCR on the 5' RACE reads. This table has about 140,000 distinct CDR3 sequences, about 5.5% appearing once. This CDR3 contains 13 residues. Germline V CDR1 and CDR2: SGHTA, FQGNSA. Trimming removed 5 bases from V and 10 bases from J, with 15 bases in between. The sample consisted of PBMCs or a T cell subset sorted from them (not recorded which). The receptor was isolated from an adult woman who had mild COVID-19 (a few samples of this study predate the infection). Cell type and time point are not known. The V call is TRBV7-2, the J call TRBJ2-1, with D tentatively TRBD1 (6 bases). The chain's CDR3 is CASSPNRVEEQFF. The CDR3 nucleotides are TGTGCCAGCAGCCCAAACAGGGTCGAAGAGCAGTTCTTC.